This entry concerns a single T cell receptor (beta chain). The entry originates in a study of control samples from healthy donors and cancer patients. Trimming left V 5 bases short and J 6 bases short, with 13 bases between. Germline V lookup: CDR1 LNHDA, CDR2 SQIVND (reference sequence). The CDR3 has 13 residues. Some clones are missing from TCRdb's copy, which holds only in-frame ones; the method was immunoSEQ multiplex PCR. The sample yields 110,000 or so clones, approximately 84% seen once. Specimen: blood. The chain employs TRBV19 and TRBJ1-1; tentatively, D is TRBD1 (5 bases). This sequence was found in a man aged 18 to 29 in good health. CDR3 loop: CASSWRGGPEAFF. As DNA, the CDR3 is TGTGCCAGTAGTTGGAGGGGTGGGCCTGAAGCTTTCTTT.